This TCR beta chain was observed in a study of control samples from healthy donors and cancer patients. This clone was seen a single time. The sample carries other DNA sequences with the same CDR3. Data came from immunoSEQ multiplex PCR; TCRdb stores just in-frame clones and leaves some out. The repertoire holds hundreds of thousands of clones, with 80% to 95% as singletons. V gave up 5 bases and J gave up 0 bases, with 17 bases separating them. Germline V gives CDR1 PRHDT, CDR2 FYEKMQ (reference sequence). This CDR3 comprises 17 residues. This TCR was sampled from a man aged 40-49 years with head and neck cancer. What was sequenced was PBMCs. The chain recombines TRBV13 with TRBJ1-5; D is uncertain. CDR3 DNA: TGTGCCAGCAGCCTAAACCGGGCCCCAGGTAGCAATCAGCCCCAGCATTTT. It is translated as CASSLNRAPGSNQPQHF.